This T cell receptor beta chain was documented in a study of blood T cells in healthy people across ages (dated by TCRdb to the mid-2010s). Context from the whole study: In model experiments, template switching captured about one uniquely barcoded TCR beta cDNA molecule for every two T cells. The donors were divided into four age groups: young (average roughly 15 years), middle-aged (roughly 42), aged (around 67) and long-lived (82). Using deep sequencing normalized with unique cDNA molecular identifiers, the study measured how TCR beta repertoire diversity changes with age. Donors of different ages were randomly distributed across sequencing lanes to avoid experimental bias. The study analyzed two additional independent replicas of 1 million unique cDNA reads from the same blood draw for two donors, one aged 18 to 29 and one aged 80 or older.

The 39 donors, aged about 6 to 95 years, were systemically healthy Caucasian individuals from Russia. Each donor gave ten milliliters of peripheral blood, collected into EDTA-treated Vacutainer tubes. Ficoll-Paque density-gradient centrifugation was used to isolate PBMCs, with at least 6 million per sample. Trizol reagent was used to extract total RNA from the PBMCs, yielding at least 6 micrograms per sample. The percentages of naive CD45RAhigh/CD27high T cells were determined by flow cytometry on a PBMC aliquot from every donor. The junction shows trimming of 2 bases on V and 13 bases on J, and the gene matches do not reach 11 bases of it. The CDR3 spans 14 residues, from the cysteine through the phenylalanine. Only CDR3 DNA is held: 42 bases, read in frame from base 1. The germline V gene specifies MNHEY as CDR1 and SVGAGI as CDR2. Library method: 5' RACE. Sequencer: Illumina HiSeq 2500. A second PCR of roughly 6 to 11 cycles was run with a J-beta primer mix and a sample-barcoded 5' primer. A unique molecular identifier was introduced onto each TCR beta cDNA molecule by a template-switch 5' adaptor carrying 12 random nucleotides. Each sample yielded at least 3 million CDR3-containing paired-end reads. First-strand cDNA synthesis was performed from all RNA using the Mint cDNA synthesis kit, with priming by a TRBC-specific oligonucleotide. Following uracil-DNA glycosylase treatment, a first 18-cycle PCR with universal primers M1SS and BC2_uni_R was performed on all cDNA. The authors' analysis ran thus. Each sample was normalized by randomly selecting 1 million high-quality reads, each carrying a distinct molecular identifier. Reads sharing molecular identifiers were discarded rather than binned into consensus sequences. MiTCR, run with a Q25 quality threshold and the strictest error-elimination algorithm, handled CDR3 identification, clonotype clustering and error correction. A nonparametric unseen species model with Euler transformation was used to estimate lower-bound total TCR beta diversity. TCRdb applied fastp at Q25 and MiXCR to the public reads, then kept only in-frame beta chains. One record per CDR3 amino acid sequence lists the most common genes and DNA. TCRdb, rather than the study authors, made the V and J calls. Counted in this sample were around 500,000 distinct CDR3 sequences; roughly 48% of them appeared once. The ten largest account for 20% to 25% of the sample.

The investigation overall reported the following: Estimates of total diversity based on one million sequenced T cells were considered lower bounds and underestimates. Observed TCR beta diversity correlated strongly with the percentage of naive T cells measured by flow cytometry. Observed TCR beta diversity per million T cells fell roughly linearly with age, and a significant reduction was already apparent by age about 43. Compared with the aged group, the long-lived group had more naive CD4+ T cells, fewer expanded clones and increased TCR diversity, suggesting age selection. Conclusive comparison of naive and antigen-experienced compartments was prevented by the profiling of bulk unsorted PBMCs. Because the CMV infection status of the donors was unknown, age-related changes in expanded clonotypes may potentially have been confounded.

Points on this clonotype: Its antigen is not yet known. This may arise from a read error, as a much more abundant clone is one base away.

The clonotype was recovered from a man at least 80 years old in good health. Sequenced: blood. The chain is encoded by TRBV6-5 joined to TRBJ2-4, with 7 central nucleotides matching TRBD1. The DNA sequence follows: TGTGCCAGCAGTTACGCAGGGGGAACTGAGGAGCAGTACTTC. Translated, this gives CASSYAGGTEEQYF.